The clone carrying this T cell receptor (beta chain) was seen just once. Its target is unknown. The germline gene is not matched at one end of the junction; a read error may be the cause. Method: immunoSEQ multiplex PCR; TCRdb's copy keeps in-frame clones and lacks some. The data contain 33,000 or so clones, almost 90% of them singletons. Germline values: CDR1 SGHRS, CDR2 YFSETQ. The CDR3 spans 14 residues. The data are from a study of stem cell transplantation in POMP-related autoinflammatory disease. Study-level information: Before transplant, CD4+ T cells skewed naive and CD8+ proportions were low.

Study conclusions and caveats: Fewer unique TRB V-J gene pairings were identified in patients with PRAID. In patients with PRAID, every analyzed T-cell subset tended to show lower diversity and higher clonality.

The sequenced sample was CD4+ T cells from PBMCs, obtained before stem cell transplantation. The receptor's source is a human donor with POMP-related autoinflammation and immune dysregulation (PRAID). The rearrangement links TRBV5-1 to TRBJ1-1; D is perhaps TRBD1 (6 bases). CDR3 DNA: TGCGCCAGCAGCTTGTCCACAGGGAACCCTGAAGCTTTCTTT. Residues: CASSLSTGNPEAFF.